This T cell receptor (beta chain) was retrieved from a study of technical replicates of blood from a few donors. V lost 2 bases to trimming and J lost 9 bases, with 11 bases between them. The CDR3 is 11 amino acids. The germline V gene has CDR1 GTSNPN and CDR2 SVGIG (reference sequence). Produced via immunoSEQ multiplex PCR; TCRdb's table is partial and in-frame only. The sample yields roughly 65,000 clones, roughly 88% seen once. The sample taken for sequencing was PBMCs. The receptor's source is a human donor in good health. Some clones in this sample may be carry-over from other donors' samples. V usage is TRBV30 and J usage is TRBJ2-7; maybe TRBD1 (5 bases). In DNA, the CDR3 is TGTGCCTGGAGTCAAGGGGTGAGGCAGTACTTC. Protein product: CAWSQGVRQYF.